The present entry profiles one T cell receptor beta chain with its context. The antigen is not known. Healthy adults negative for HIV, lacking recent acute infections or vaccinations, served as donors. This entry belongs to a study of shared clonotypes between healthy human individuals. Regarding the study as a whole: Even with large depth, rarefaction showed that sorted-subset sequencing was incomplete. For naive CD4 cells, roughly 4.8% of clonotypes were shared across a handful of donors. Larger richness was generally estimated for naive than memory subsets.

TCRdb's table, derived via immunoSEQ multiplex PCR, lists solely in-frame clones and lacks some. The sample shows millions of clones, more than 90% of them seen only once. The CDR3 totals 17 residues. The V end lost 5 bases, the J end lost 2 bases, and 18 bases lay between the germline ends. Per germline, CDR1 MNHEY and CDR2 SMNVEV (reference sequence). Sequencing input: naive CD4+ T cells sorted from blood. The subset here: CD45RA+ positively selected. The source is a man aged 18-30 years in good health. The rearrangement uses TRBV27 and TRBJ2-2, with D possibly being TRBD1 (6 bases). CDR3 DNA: TGTGCCAGCAGTCTAATTGTCGGACAGCTAAACACCGGGGAGCTGTTTTTT. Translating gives CASSLIVGQLNTGELFF.